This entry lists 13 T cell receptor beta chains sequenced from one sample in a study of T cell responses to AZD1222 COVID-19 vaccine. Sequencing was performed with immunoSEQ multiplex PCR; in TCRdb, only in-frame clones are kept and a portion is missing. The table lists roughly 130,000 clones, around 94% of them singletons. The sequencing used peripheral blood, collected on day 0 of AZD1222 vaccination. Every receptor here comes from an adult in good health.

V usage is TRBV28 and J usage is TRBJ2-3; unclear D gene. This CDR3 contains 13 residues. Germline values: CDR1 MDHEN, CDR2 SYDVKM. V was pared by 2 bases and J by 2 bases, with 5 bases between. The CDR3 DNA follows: TGTGCCAGCAGTTTACTAACCACAGATACGCAGTATTTT. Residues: CASSLLTTDTQYF.

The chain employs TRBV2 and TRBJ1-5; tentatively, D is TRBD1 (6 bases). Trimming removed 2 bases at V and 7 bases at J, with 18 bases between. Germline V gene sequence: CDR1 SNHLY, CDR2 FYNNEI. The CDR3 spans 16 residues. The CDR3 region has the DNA TGTGCCAGCAGTGAACCGGGGGGGAGCCAGGGGCAGCCCCAGCATTTT. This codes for CASSEPGGSQGQPQHF. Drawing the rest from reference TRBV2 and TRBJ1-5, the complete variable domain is EPEVTQTPSHQVTQMGQEVILRCVPISNHLYFYWYRQILGQKVEFLVSFYNNEISEKSEIFDDQFSVERPDGSNFTLKIRSTKLEDSAMYFCASSEPGGSQGQPQHFGDGTRLSIL.

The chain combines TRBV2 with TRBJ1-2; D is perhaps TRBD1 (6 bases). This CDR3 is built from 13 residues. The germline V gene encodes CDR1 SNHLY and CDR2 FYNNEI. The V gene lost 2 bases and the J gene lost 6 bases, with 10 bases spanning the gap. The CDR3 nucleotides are TGTGCCAGCAGTGAATTACAGGGTCATGGCTACACCTTC. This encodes CASSELQGHGYTF.

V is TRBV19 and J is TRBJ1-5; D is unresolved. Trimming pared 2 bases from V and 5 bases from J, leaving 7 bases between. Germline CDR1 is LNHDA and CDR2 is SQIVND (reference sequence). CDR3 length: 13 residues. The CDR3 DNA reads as TGTGCCAGTAGTATAACATCCGATCAGCCCCAGCATTTT. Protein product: CASSITSDQPQHF.

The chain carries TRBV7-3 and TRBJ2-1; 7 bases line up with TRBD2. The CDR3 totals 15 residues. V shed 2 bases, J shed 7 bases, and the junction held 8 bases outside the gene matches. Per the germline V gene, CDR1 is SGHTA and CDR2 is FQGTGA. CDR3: CASSLEAAGSNEQFF. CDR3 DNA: TGTGCCAGCAGCTTAGAAGCAGCGGGAAGTAATGAGCAGTTCTTC.

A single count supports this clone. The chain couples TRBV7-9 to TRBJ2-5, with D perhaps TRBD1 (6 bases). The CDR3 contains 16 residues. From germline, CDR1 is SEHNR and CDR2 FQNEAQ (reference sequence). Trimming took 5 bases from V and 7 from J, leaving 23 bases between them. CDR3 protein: CASSPLGTDSPGTQYF. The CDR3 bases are TGTGCCAGCAGCCCACTAGGTACGGACAGCCCAGGGACCCAGTACTTC.

DNA for the CDR3: TGTGCCAGCAGCAAAGCCCCCGGGCCCCGCGTAAATGAGCAGTTCTTC. Its translation is CASSKAPGPRVNEQFF. This chain uses TRBV21-1 with TRBJ2-1. TRBV21-1 is listed as a pseudogene. The CDR3 covers 16 residues.

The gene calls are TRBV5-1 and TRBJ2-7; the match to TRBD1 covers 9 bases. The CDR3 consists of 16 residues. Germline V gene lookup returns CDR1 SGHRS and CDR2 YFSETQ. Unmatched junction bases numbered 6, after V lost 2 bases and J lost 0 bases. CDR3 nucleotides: TGCGCCAGCAGCTTACCCGGGACAGGGCCCTCCTACGAGCAGTACTTC. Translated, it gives CASSLPGTGPSYEQYF.

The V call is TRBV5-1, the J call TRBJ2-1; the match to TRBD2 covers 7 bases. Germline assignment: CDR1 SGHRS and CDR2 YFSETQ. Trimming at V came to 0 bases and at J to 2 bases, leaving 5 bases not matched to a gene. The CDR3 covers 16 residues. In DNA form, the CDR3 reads TGCGCCAGCAGCTTGGAGGGCGGGACTACCTACAATGAGCAGTTCTTC. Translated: CASSLEGGTTYNEQFF.

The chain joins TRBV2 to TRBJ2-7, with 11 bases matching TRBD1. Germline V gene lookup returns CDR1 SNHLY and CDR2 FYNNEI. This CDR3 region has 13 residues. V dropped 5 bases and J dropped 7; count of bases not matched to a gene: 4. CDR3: CASSWTGGGEQYF. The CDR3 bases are TGTGCCAGCAGTTGGACAGGGGGCGGTGAGCAGTACTTC.

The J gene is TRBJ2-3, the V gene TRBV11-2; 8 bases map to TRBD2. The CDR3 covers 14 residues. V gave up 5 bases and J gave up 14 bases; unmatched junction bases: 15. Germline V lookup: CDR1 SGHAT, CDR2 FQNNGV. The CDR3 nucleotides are TGTGCCAGCAGCCCCCGACTAGCGAGATTCGTCGTGTATTTT. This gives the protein CASSPRLARFVVYF. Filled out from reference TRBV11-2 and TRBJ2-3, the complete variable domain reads EAGVAQSPRYKIIEKRQSVAFWCNPISGHATLYWYQQILGQGPKLLIQFQNNGVVDDSQLPKDRFSAERLKGVDSTLKIQPAKLEDSAVYLCASSPRLARFVVYFGPGTRLTVL.

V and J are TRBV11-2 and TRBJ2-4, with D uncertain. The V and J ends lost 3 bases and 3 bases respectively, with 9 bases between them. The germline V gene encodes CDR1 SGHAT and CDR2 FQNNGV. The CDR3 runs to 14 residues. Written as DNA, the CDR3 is TGTGCCAGCAGCTTTAGGGAAGGCAAAAACATTCAGTACTTC. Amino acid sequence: CASSFREGKNIQYF.

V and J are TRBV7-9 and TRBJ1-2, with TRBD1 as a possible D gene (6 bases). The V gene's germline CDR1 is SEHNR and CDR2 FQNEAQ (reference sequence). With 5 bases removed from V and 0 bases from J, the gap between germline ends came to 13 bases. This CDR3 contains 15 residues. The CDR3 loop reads CASSPKGGTNYGYTF. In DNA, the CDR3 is TGTGCCAGCAGCCCAAAGGGGGGAACTAACTATGGCTACACCTTC.